These T cell receptor beta chains were read from a single sample in a study of cytomegalovirus exposure and HLA in healthy donors. Data came from immunoSEQ multiplex PCR; TCRdb stores just in-frame clones and leaves some out. The repertoire has 150,000 to 200,000 clones, 84% of them found once; the top ten carry under 5%. Material for sequencing was PBMCs. Receptors originate from a girl aged 5-17 years in good health and CMV-seropositive. CDR3s include the opening cysteine and the closing phenylalanine or tryptophan. D genes are given only for firm matches.

d_call	v_call	j_call	cdr3_aa
TRBD1	TRBV6-5	TRBJ1-5	CASRRQGESQPQHF
TRBD2	TRBV14	TRBJ2-5	CASSQVSERGWKKETQYF
-	TRBV10-2	TRBJ1-5	CASSDLTNQPQHF
-	TRBV30	TRBJ1-1	CAWSIQENTEAFF
-	TRBV27	TRBJ1-2	CASSLSIGPGPRGYGYTF
TRBD1	TRBV20-1	TRBJ1-2	CSALGQGGYTF
-	TRBV5-1	TRBJ1-2	CASSLAGSGGYTF
-	TRBV5-1	TRBJ1-5	CASSLAGARNQPQHF
TRBD2	TRBV5-1	TRBJ2-7	CASSFSGGTYYEQYF
TRBD1	TRBV5-1	TRBJ2-7	CASSVVGQGGYEQYF
-	TRBV6-1	TRBJ1-1	CASWGGLSPLLEAFF
-	TRBV19	TRBJ1-2	CASSIELQINYGYTF
-	TRBV11-2	TRBJ2-1	CASSFYVGNEQFF
TRBD1	TRBV29-1	TRBJ1-6	CSPMDLQGVLGNSPLHF
-	TRBV6-1	TRBJ2-1	CASSEAPGDRGNEQFF
TRBD1	TRBV2	TRBJ1-5	CASRAPGQFNQPQHF
-	TRBV15	TRBJ2-1	CATAPGGLYNEQFF
-	TRBV19	TRBJ2-7	CASSIVYSKSHYEQYF
TRBD1	TRBV25-1	TRBJ2-2	CASSEPGQEVNTGELFF
-	TRBV6-6	TRBJ2-7	CASIPYRDLHEQYF
-	TRBV6-5	TRBJ1-2	CASSYDQGGSGYTF
-	TRBV4-1	TRBJ2-2	CASSQSPGRNTGELFF
TRBD1	TRBV6-5	TRBJ2-7	CASTKLGQGQQEQYF
-	TRBV11-3	TRBJ1-1	CASSLAGWNTEAFF
TRBD1	TRBV6-1	TRBJ1-1	CASSGDRDRDTEAFF
-	TRBV5-4	TRBJ1-1	CASSSWGGRNTEAFF
-	TRBV2	TRBJ1-1	CASTGTEAFF
-	TRBV6-6	TRBJ1-2	CASSYSGAGYGYTF
TRBD1	TRBV7-6	TRBJ2-5	CASSFRDRQETQYF
TRBD1	TRBV5-1	TRBJ1-6	CASSLEGQGSSPLHF
-	TRBV27	TRBJ1-2	CASSLSSGPTNYGYTF
-	TRBV29-1	TRBJ1-2	CSVDTSDYGYTF
-	TRBV7-9	TRBJ1-5	CASSSGSRGPQHF
TRBD2	TRBV9	TRBJ2-1	CASITATPGLAGYEQFF
-	TRBV5-6	TRBJ1-2	CASSYPTDYGYTF
-	TRBV10-3	TRBJ1-1	CAISEGGLNTEAFF
TRBD1	TRBV5-1	TRBJ1-2	CASSPDRGRSGYTF
TRBD2	TRBV7-3	TRBJ2-3	CASRNSGSTDTQYF
-	TRBV4-1	TRBJ1-6	CASSQDPGGESYNSPLHF
-	TRBV6-6	TRBJ2-5	CASSYSSGTLQETQYF
TRBD1	TRBV4-1	TRBJ1-6	CASSLKTGGYNSPLHF
TRBD1	TRBV11-3	TRBJ1-1	CASSPRTGREAFF
-	TRBV19	TRBJ1-1	CASSIDTVYTEAFF
TRBD1	TRBV7-8	TRBJ1-2	CASSRPGQGAYGYTF
-	TRBV2	TRBJ2-7	CASGPFEGSNEQYF
-	TRBV27	TRBJ1-5	CASSPGRDNQPQHF
TRBD2	TRBV9	TRBJ2-3	CASSVGLAGTDTQYF
TRBD2	TRBV11-2	TRBJ2-5	CASSSLAGGETQYF
-	TRBV7-9	TRBJ2-5	CASRSNRGLYQETQYF
TRBD1	TRBV7-6	TRBJ2-7	CASSPGTGSDEQYF
TRBD1	TRBV11-2	TRBJ2-2	CASSPRTGFTGELFF
-	TRBV5-8	TRBJ2-5	CASSRVPQETQYF
TRBD1	TRBV2	TRBJ2-7	CASGQGGPSYEQYF
TRBD1	TRBV11-2	TRBJ2-3	CASSFGQGRTDTQYF
TRBD1	TRBV7-9	TRBJ2-5	CASNPGTGGETQYF
-	TRBV27	TRBJ2-7	CASSPGDSYEQYF
-	TRBV10-3	TRBJ1-1	CATLQGDTEAFF
TRBD1	TRBV6-1	TRBJ2-5	CASSENRGVLQAQYF
-	TRBV5-8	TRBJ1-2	CASSLGQVYGYTF